This record looks at one TCR beta chain sequence and its context. The authors sorted CD4+ and CD8+ T cells from PBMCs. This CDR3 comprises 14 residues. Germline-derived CDR1 and CDR2 are MDHEN and SYDVKM. The ends were cut back, 6 bases at V and 3 bases at J, with 15 bases in the middle. This entry is derived from a study of CD8+ T cells in alopecia areata. Isolated RNA was reverse transcribed into cDNA used as the sequencing template. This table comes from immunoSEQ multiplex PCR, and its TCRdb copy is limited to in-frame clones, with some not included. The table lists roughly 150,000 clones, around two thirds of them singletons.

The chain recombines TRBV28 with TRBJ2-7, with no clear D. This clonotype was obtained from a human donor in good health. Specimen: CD8+ T cells sorted from blood. The CDR3 DNA is TGTGCCAGCAGCCCCTTTGGAACTTTCTACGAGCAGTACTTC. Translating gives CASSPFGTFYEQYF.